This TCR beta chain was sequenced for a study of cytomegalovirus exposure and HLA in healthy donors (TCRdb year 2017). Context from the whole study: An earlier analysis of a few hundred of the donors reported approximately 300 Gb of sequence data and 90 million to 120 million unique TCR beta sequences obtained from about 179 million T cells. An early release that covered about 600 HLA-typed donors contained approximately 300 gigabases of sequencing data and around 85 million unique TCR sequences. Of the roughly 400 genotyped donors, less than 85% were placed in the genetic ancestry cluster associated with self-reported Caucasian donors. The study was designed to test whether signatures of past pathogen exposure could be identified by cataloging public T cell receptors. The study profiled the T cell repertoires of more than 500 subjects by immunosequencing and related them to cytomegalovirus serostatus. In addition to the first cohort of 666 subjects, a separate validation cohort of 100 to 150 different subjects was used. To predict cytomegalovirus infection status, the study combined high-throughput TCR immunosequencing, statistical association of individual TCRs with disease status, and machine learning. A later analysis re-examined previously published TCR beta repertoires from roughly 650 donors and added high-resolution HLA genotyping to investigate patterns of TCR occurrence. The later analysis used no new phenotypic data to find candidate immune exposures, relying instead on TCR beta sequences and their occurrence across donors. An earlier analysis of 450 to 750 of the donors used high-throughput TCR beta sequencing to judge whether each TCR beta V gene segment behaved as functional or pseudogenic. Donor age, sex, ethnicity and CMV serostatus were collected together with the repertoire data. A later genetic analysis used genome-wide SNP genotypes for about 65% of the roughly 670 donors, treating that subset as a discovery cohort. Every repertoire in the discovery cohort had been generated on one and the same sequencing platform. HLA typing covered class I and class II loci at four-digit resolution. The number of donors typed differed by locus, with roughly 620-630 for A, B, C, DRB1 and DQB1, around 500 for DQA1, nearly 610 for DPA1, and about 450 for DPB1. A few DR-DQ haplotypes were handled as single units for association and clustering because linkage in the cohort was strong. Among 300 to 450 genotyped donors of the cohort, an average of roughly 240,000 unique TCR beta nucleotide sequences were sequenced per donor, around 20% of them non-productive. Beyond this particular receptor, the publication reports: Because HLA typing was missing for some donors at each locus, association tests included only the typed subset. In a later analysis, several top co-occurrence clusters were reported to appear linked to parvovirus B19, influenza, CMV and Epstein-Barr virus. A later genetic analysis associated a missense DCLRE1C variant with V-gene and J-gene trimming of TCR beta chains, and an independent cohort replicated the association. A further reported finding was that TCR beta sequences accurately predicted the HLA-A and HLA-B alleles for most subjects in the first cohort. Linkage disequilibrium might explain the correlated functional status among segregating V segments, but an unknown experimental factor could not be excluded. A later genetic analysis reported fewer N-insertions in productive TCRs among donors in an Asian-associated ancestry cluster than the approximately 700-donor mean. Because the 87-base-pair reads could not distinguish some IMGT-functional V segments, including TRBV6-2 and TRBV6-3, those segments were excluded. The earlier analysis of 587 of the donors excluded some 15 rarely observed V segments, including chromosome 9 orphons, because counts were too low. Most CMV-associated TCR beta chains appeared to be HLA-restricted in a later analysis, and the HLA associations seemed to be driven largely by CMV exposure. When HLA alleles, especially DR and DQ, strongly co-occurred, attributing TCR associations to individual alleles was difficult. The only immune exposure information available for the cohort was CMV serostatus. A total of fewer than 200 TCR beta chains were listed by the study as associated with cytomegalovirus. A later analysis found that HLA-associated TCR beta chains were more clonally expanded and had lower generation probabilities than equally common non-associated chains. Specific HLA alleles were associated with 18,000 or so TCR beta sequences at a false discovery rate of 0.05 in a later analysis. According to a later analysis, TCR association rates differed among HLA loci, with DRB1 alleles showing the most associated TCRs and HLA-C alleles showing the fewest. While some public TCRs were present in many individuals, most TCR sequences turned up only very rarely across donors. The presence/absence analyses assumed that sequencing depth was roughly uniform across donors, and that assumption may not be true. In vitro tests confirmed that three of the cytomegalovirus-associated TCR beta chains recognize cytomegalovirus antigens. Only TCR beta chains were sequenced in this cohort, and the absence of alpha or paired-chain data limited detectable features. The classifier was reported to diagnose cytomegalovirus status with high specificity and sensitivity in both the original cohort and the validation cohort. The sequencing pipeline was judged likely to have produced a cluster of highly shared sequence variants as a technical artifact. The authors suggested that the approach could potentially be generalized to other disease states and immunological phenotypes. Broadly in line with IMGT annotations, most TCR beta V segments showed up in productive rearrangements about 90% or about 30% of the time in an earlier analysis of approximately 640 of the donors.

This clone was picked up one time. No antigen is known for it. The record has no base qualities; no much larger clone is one base away. The germline V gene provides CDR1 SGHNT and CDR2 YENEEA. From cysteine to phenylalanine, the CDR3 is 17 amino acids long. The DNA shown is the 51-base CDR3, in frame from base 1. The V end loses 5 bases and the J end loses 1 base, and a stretch of 20 bases separates them. Receptors were amplified or captured by the immunoSEQ multiplex PCR assay. The multiplex PCR relied on a mix of 60 forward primers for TCR Vbeta segments and 13 reverse primers for TCR Jbeta segments. The CDR3 region of rearranged TCR beta genes was amplified from genomic DNA with a multiplex PCR assay. The amplified TCR beta libraries were sequenced on the Illumina HiSeq System as 87-base-pair reads. In the source study's methods: A later analysis counted tens of millions of unique TCR beta chains across the 550 to 750 repertoires, and 9 million to 14 million of these chains were shared by at least two donors. Raw reads were error-corrected and collapsed into unique sequences by a nearest-neighbor algorithm in which closely related sequences were merged to remove PCR and sequencing errors. Alignment of CDR3 sequences to IMGT reference sequences was used to assign V, D and J gene segments. For a sequence to be retained, a match of at least six nucleotides to both a V gene segment and a J gene segment was required. A rearrangement was called productive if the CDR3 had no stop codons and remained in frame with V and J, and every other rearrangement was called non-productive. Following IMGT convention, CDR3 was defined as the stretch from the second conserved V-encoded cysteine up to the conserved J-encoded phenylalanine. The earlier analysis of 587 of the donors excluded sequences that lacked an unambiguous match to a single V gene segment. An earlier analysis of 550 to 650 of the donors classified V segments as functional when productive rearrangements were above 56.7% and as segregating when the standard deviation between donors was above 5%. A statistical classification framework was built to diagnose cytomegalovirus status from the catalog of TCR beta chain sequences. A later analysis assigned V and J genes by comparing TCR nucleotide sequences with IMGT/GENE-DB human TR gene sequences. A later analysis assigned CDR3 sequences and most-parsimonious VDJ recombination scenarios with the TCRdist pipeline. In a later analysis, each TCR beta chain was defined by its CDR3 amino acid sequence together with its V-gene family, and reads lacking a unique V-gene family were excluded. To address suspected cross-contamination and a sequencing artifact, a later analysis removed approximately 600 highly shared, low-generation-probability nucleotide sequences. A later analysis calculated a clonal expansion index for each public chain from normalized within-repertoire ranks of inferred template counts. A later analysis computed generation probabilities with a VDJ recombination model fitted to out-of-frame rearrangements, and checked the results against IGoR. In a later analysis, hypergeometric tests were used to score TCR-TCR, TCR-HLA and TCR-CMV co-occurrence, with a repertoire-size bias correction applied to TCR pairs. To estimate false discovery rates, a later analysis permuted the HLA or CMV assignments 20 times. In a later analysis, co-occurring TCRs were grouped using DBSCAN, and TCRdist sequence similarity was added for clustering within HLA-allele-positive subsets. For co-occurrence clustering, repertoires with fewer than 30,000 or more than 120,000 public chains were excluded, along with a handful of repertoires with anomalous nucleotide sharing. TCRdb retrieved this table from immuneACCESS and kept in-frame rearrangements only. Not all clones are present; in checked studies, unresolved V genes account for under half, and no reason is known for the remainder. That table gives V, J and clone size, and the DNA gave D and trimming. A total of about 160,000 clones appear in this sample, 65% to 85% of them only once. Almost 3% of the sample is in the top ten clones.

In total, roughly 670 healthy bone marrow donors made up the cohort. At the time of sampling, every cohort member was nominally healthy, though immune exposures that went unrecorded were likely present. The donor was CMV seropositive and belonged to the group of more than 250 seropositive cohort members. Every donor gave a peripheral blood sample, and the peripheral blood mononuclear cells from that sample were used for TCR beta sequencing. Genomic DNA extraction from the blood cell samples was performed with the Qiagen DNeasy Blood Extraction Kit. The sequence was obtained from a woman in her 50s in good health and CMV-seropositive. Recombination connected TRBV11-3 to TRBJ2-5; matching of 5 bases hints at TRBD2 as the D gene. Sequenced input: PBMCs. The encoded CDR3 is CASSPGLDPGGQETQYF. The DNA is TGTGCCAGCAGCCCGGGCCTGGACCCCGGAGGCCAAGAGACCCAGTACTTC.